These T cell receptor beta chains were read from a single sample in a study of cytomegalovirus exposure and HLA in healthy donors. Only in-frame clones appear in the TCRdb table, and some are missing; sequencing was by immunoSEQ multiplex PCR. The table shows 200,000 to 250,000 clones, with approximately 87% occurring only once. Sequenced input: PBMCs. The receptors derive from a woman aged 18-29 years in good health and CMV-seronegative. CDR3s include the opening cysteine and the closing phenylalanine or tryptophan. Fields, in order: clone size, J gene, D gene, V gene, CDR3 DNA, CDR3 protein. D genes are given only for firm matches. Size tells how often a clone was seen (once, few, many) or the class of an expanded clone, and some rows leave it out.

once TRBJ2-6 . TRBV2 TGTGCCAGCATGGCTGCTGGGGCCAACGTCCTGACTTTC CASMAAGANVLTF
. TRBJ2-5 TRBD1 TRBV29-1 TGCAGCGTTGGACAGGGTCAAGAGACCCAGTACTTC CSVGQGQETQYF
. TRBJ1-1 . TRBV18 TGTGCCAGCTCACCACCATCCGACCCGAACACTGAAGCTTTCTTT CASSPPSDPNTEAFF
. TRBJ2-3 . TRBV6-5 TGTGCCAGCAGCCCGCGGCCTTTCTTGTATGATACGCAGTATTTT CASSPRPFLYDTQYF
. TRBJ1-1 . TRBV4-2 TGTGCCAGCAGCCACTGGGGACATGGAGCTTTCTTT CASSHWGHGAFF
. TRBJ2-7 TRBD1 TRBV5-1 TGCGCCAGCAGCCAAGGTTGGGGACAGGGCTACGAGCAGTACTTC CASSQGWGQGYEQYF
once TRBJ1-2 TRBD1 TRBV11-2 TGTGCCAGCAGCCTTGGGACAGGGGAAGGCTATGGCTACACCTTC CASSLGTGEGYGYTF
few TRBJ1-1 . TRBV5-1 TGCGCCAGCAGCTTGAGGGAGAACACTGAAGCTTTCTTT CASSLRENTEAFF
. TRBJ1-1 . TRBV29-1 TGCAGCTCGGGGGGGCTCGAGAACACTGAAGCTTTCTTT CSSGGLENTEAFF
. TRBJ1-5 . TRBV15 TGTGCCACCAGCGGTGCCCTAGAAGTCTTTGGCCAGCCCCAGCATTTT CATSGALEVFGQPQHF
. TRBJ2-1 TRBD2 TRBV7-7 TGTGCTAGCAGCTTAAAGGGACTAGCGGGGGAGCAGTTCTTC CASSLKGLAGEQFF
. TRBJ1-3 TRBD1 TRBV4-1 TGCGCCAGCAGCCAAAGGGACAGCTCTGGAAACACCATATATTTT CASSQRDSSGNTIYF
. TRBJ1-1 . TRBV15 TGTGCCACCAGCAGGGCCAGAGGGCCCAACACTGAAGCTTTCTTT CATSRARGPNTEAFF
. TRBJ1-1 TRBD1 TRBV7-9 TGTGCCAGCAGCCCAGGGGGCACTGAAGCTTTCTTT CASSPGGTEAFF
many TRBJ1-5 . TRBV19 TGTGCCAGTAGTACGACAGACAATCAGCCCCAGCATTTT CASSTTDNQPQHF
. TRBJ1-2 . TRBV5-1 TGCGCCAGCAGCTGGTCCAGGGGCGCGGACTATGGCTACACCTTC CASSWSRGADYGYTF
. TRBJ1-5 TRBD1 TRBV7-8 TGTGCCAGCAGCCCCTTGACAGGGGAGGGTCAGCCCCAGCATTTT CASSPLTGEGQPQHF
. TRBJ2-7 . TRBV30 TGTGCCTGGAGTGTCGGAAGAGGCGAGCAGTACTTC CAWSVGRGEQYF
. TRBJ1-4 . TRBV5-6 TGTGCCAGCAGCTACGGACAGAATGAAAAACTGTTTTTT CASSYGQNEKLFF
. TRBJ2-3 . TRBV11-2 TGTGCCAGCAGCTTTGGCCAGCGACCCCCAGATACGCAGTATTTT CASSFGQRPPDTQYF
. TRBJ1-4 . TRBV5-6 TGTGCCAGCAGCTTTTGGGACTTTGATAGTGAAAAACTGTTTTTT CASSFWDFDSEKLFF
. TRBJ1-5 . TRBV27 TGTGCCAGCAGCCCAACCTCGGGAGGGAGTCATCAGCCCCAGCATTTT CASSPTSGGSHQPQHF
. TRBJ2-3 TRBD1 TRBV29-1 TGCAGCGTGGCCCGACAGGGGGCGGAGGATACGCAGTATTTT CSVARQGAEDTQYF
. TRBJ2-7 . TRBV11-3 TGTGCCAGCAGCTTAGGGGATAGCAGCTCCTACGAGCAGTACTTC CASSLGDSSSYEQYF
. TRBJ1-5 . TRBV4-1 TGCGCCAGCAGCCAAGGCCCGCCGGGGAATCAGCCCCAGCATTTT CASSQGPPGNQPQHF
. TRBJ1-2 . TRBV15 TGTGCCACCAGCAGAGATACTCACGGCTACACCTTC CATSRDTHGYTF
. TRBJ1-1 . TRBV5-1 TGCGCCAGCAGCCAACAACCGGGGAACACTGAAGCTTTCTTT CASSQQPGNTEAFF
. TRBJ1-4 . TRBV30 TGTGCCTGGAGTGTCGGTCTCAATGAAAAACTGTTTTTT CAWSVGLNEKLFF
once TRBJ2-3 . TRBV6-6 TGTGCCAGCAGCCACCGGGGCGGACCTAGCACAGATACGCAGTATTTT CASSHRGGPSTDTQYF
. TRBJ1-2 . TRBV7-9 TGTGCCAGCAACTCCGGGAGGGGACCTAACTATGGCTACACCTTC CASNSGRGPNYGYTF
. TRBJ2-3 TRBD2 TRBV6-5 TGTGCCAGCGGGGAGACTAGCGGGAGTAAAGATACGCAGTATTTT CASGETSGSKDTQYF
. TRBJ1-2 TRBD1 TRBV29-1 TGCAGCGTTGACAGGGGGCGCTTCACTGGCTACACCTTC CSVDRGRFTGYTF
. TRBJ1-1 . TRBV5-6 TGTGCCAGCAGCTTCGTGGGCAGACCGATGAACACTGAAGCTTTCTTT CASSFVGRPMNTEAFF
. TRBJ1-5 . TRBV5-1 TGCGCCAGCAGCCCCCCGGACGGCAATCAGCCCCAGCATTTT CASSPPDGNQPQHF
once TRBJ2-1 . TRBV11-3 TGTGCCAGCAGCTTAGGTCGTTCCTACAATGAGCAGTTCTTC CASSLGRSYNEQFF
. TRBJ1-2 TRBD1 TRBV19 TGTGCCAGTAGTAAACAGGGCATGGACAGGTCCAGCCCTGGCTATGGCTACACCTTC CASSKQGMDRSSPGYGYTF
. TRBJ2-7 . TRBV5-1 TGCGCCAGCAGCCCGAACCAGTACTACGAGCAGTACTTC CASSPNQYYEQYF
. TRBJ2-2 . TRBV9 TGTGCCAGCAGCCACCGGGACGCACAGAACACCGGGGAGCTGTTTTTT CASSHRDAQNTGELFF
. TRBJ1-6 . TRBV28 TGTGCCAGCAGCGCCAGTCTAAATAATTCACCCCTCCACTTT CASSASLNNSPLHF
. TRBJ2-2 . TRBV6-5 TGTGCCAGCAGTTACTCGAGGAACACCGGGGAGCTGTTTTTT CASSYSRNTGELFF
. TRBJ2-7 TRBD2 TRBV2 TGTGCCAGCAGTGTAAGTCCTCCCAGCGGGAGAACCCACGAGCAGTACTTC CASSVSPPSGRTHEQYF
. TRBJ2-7 . TRBV4-1 TGCGCCAGCAGCCAAGATCTATGGCCCTCCTACGAGCAGTACTTC CASSQDLWPSYEQYF
once TRBJ2-7 TRBD1 TRBV5-1 TGCGCCAGCAGCTTACCCGGGACAGGGGGTTACGAGCAGTACTTC CASSLPGTGGYEQYF
. TRBJ1-4 . TRBV2 TGTGCCAGCAGTGAAGAAGCCACTAATGAAAAACTGTTTTTT CASSEEATNEKLFF
. TRBJ1-5 . TRBV6-1 TGTGCCAGCAGTGGGGGAGGGGCGGTGGGTCAGCCCCAGCATTTT CASSGGGAVGQPQHF
. TRBJ2-1 . TRBV28 TGTGCCAGCATTTCACAAGGGTCTGAGCAGTTCTTC CASISQGSEQFF
once TRBJ2-7 TRBD1 TRBV5-1 TGCGCCAGCAGCCTAGGGACAGTCACCACCTACGAGCAGTACTTC CASSLGTVTTYEQYF
. TRBJ2-7 . TRBV6-5 TGTGCCAGCAGTTACGGGGCAGGGTCCCTGAACGAGCAGTACTTC CASSYGAGSLNEQYF
. TRBJ1-2 . TRBV15 TGTGCCACCAGCAGAGATTTGCAGGGTCCGTATGGCTACACCTTC CATSRDLQGPYGYTF
. TRBJ1-3 . TRBV6-5 TGTGCCAGCAGTTTTGGTAGGGCTGGAAACACCATATATTTT CASSFGRAGNTIYF
. TRBJ2-3 . TRBV7-2 TGTGCCAGCGGTATAACCTCTAATACGCAGTATTTT CASGITSNTQYF
. TRBJ1-2 TRBD1 TRBV25-1 TGTGCCAGCAGTGAACCGGGACAGATGATCTATGGCTACACCTTC CASSEPGQMIYGYTF
. TRBJ1-5 . TRBV19 TGTGCCAGTAGTATTCGACTCGAGGATCAGCCCCAGCATTTT CASSIRLEDQPQHF
once TRBJ2-7 . TRBV6-5 TGTGCCAGCAGTCGGGGTTATGACTACGAGCAGTACTTC CASSRGYDYEQYF
. TRBJ1-2 TRBD1 TRBV28 TGTGCCAGCGGGACAGGGGGCTTAAACTATGGCTACACCTTC CASGTGGLNYGYTF